This passage covers 24 T cell receptor beta chains from one sample sequenced in a study of beta chain features in type 1 diabetes. Study results and caveats: TCRB CDR3s were moderately but significantly shorter in Type 1 diabetes patients in all four CD4+ subsets.

The investigators reverse transcribed all of the isolated RNA, so they sequenced expressed TCRB transcripts. The data were produced by immunoSEQ multiplex PCR, yet TCRdb's version contains in-frame clones alone and is incomplete. Among 350,000 to 450,000 clones listed, over 10% were seen once. No antigen is known for these receptors. Material: naive CD4+ T cells from blood. These receptor sequences come from a young woman with type 1 diabetes.

The chain combines TRBV25-1 with TRBJ1-5, with D perhaps TRBD1 (5 bases). Deletions cut 2 bases from V and 2 bases from J, with 13 bases between. The CDR3 loop spans 16 amino acids. In germline, CDR1 is MGHDK, CDR2 SYGVNS. The CDR3 sequence is CASSEAGYYGNQPQHF. The CDR3 bases are TGTGCCAGCAGTGAAGCAGGGTATTATGGCAATCAGCCCCAGCATTTT.

This clone was counted only a few times. This chain uses TRBV6-5 with TRBJ2-2; D may be TRBD1 (6 bases). Germline values: CDR1 MNHEY, CDR2 SVGAGI. Trimming took 5 bases from V and 6 from J, leaving 10 bases between them. CDR3 size: 13 residues. The CDR3 region has the DNA TGTGCCAGCAGTCAACAGGGTCCCGGGGAGCTGTTTTTT. Its protein product is CASSQQGPGELFF.

The gene calls are TRBV5-1 and TRBJ2-7; 7 bases line up with TRBD2. Germline CDR1 is SGHRS and CDR2 is YFSETQ. This CDR3 contains 14 residues. V trimming: 5 bases; J trimming: 1 base; junction bases outside the gene matches: 6. CDR3: CASSGQGGSYEQYF. Here the CDR3 DNA reads TGCGCCAGCAGTGGGCAGGGAGGGTCCTACGAGCAGTACTTC.

The sample holds a few counts of this clone. This sequence joins TRBV14 and TRBJ2-1, with 9 positions matching TRBD2. Germline V lookup: CDR1 SGHDN, CDR2 FVKESK. This CDR3 has 14 residues. Trimming took 4 bases from V and 8 from J; bases not matched to a gene: 6. In nucleotides, the CDR3 is TGTGCCAGCAGCCCCCTACTAGCGGGCGATGAGCAGTTCTTC. It codes for CASSPLLAGDEQFF.

J is TRBJ2-2 and V is TRBV28, with TRBD2 as a possible D gene (5 bases). The CDR3 length is 18 residues. The V end was cut by 0 bases, the J end by 2 bases, with 16 bases between. Germline CDR1 and CDR2: MDHEN and SYDVKM. DNA of the CDR3: TGTGCCAGCAGTTTATGGGATCTCGGGGAGCGTAACACCGGGGAGCTGTTTTTT. Translation: CASSLWDLGERNTGELFF. The whole variable domain, filled in from reference TRBV28 and TRBJ2-2, reads DVKVTQSSRYLVKRTGEKVFLECVQDMDHENMFWYRQDPGLGLRLIYFSYDVKMKEKGDIPEGYSVSREKKERFSLILESASTNQTSMYLCASSLWDLGERNTGELFFGEGSRLTVL.

This clone was detected a few times. The J gene is TRBJ2-5, the V gene TRBV19; 7 bases agree with TRBD2. V was clipped by 1 base and J by 5 bases; unmatched bases: 1. CDR1 LNHDA and CDR2 SQIVND come from the germline V gene (reference sequence). This CDR3 region has 13 residues. The DNA for the CDR3 is TGTGCCAGTAGTATAGGGGAGGGGGAGACCCAGTACTTC. Its translation: CASSIGEGETQYF.

The genes are TRBV7-8 and TRBJ1-6, with D unclear. Germline CDR1 and CDR2: SGHVS and FQNEAQ. V was clipped by 5 bases and J by 6 bases, with 14 bases between them. The CDR3 sequence is 15 residues long. The CDR3 sequence is CASSSRTVANSPLHF. For the CDR3, the DNA is TGTGCCAGCAGCAGCCGTACCGTCGCTAATTCACCCCTCCACTTT.

CDR3 DNA sequence: TGTGCCAGCAGCGTCACCCCCCAGGGGGCTGAATCACCCCTCCACTTT. Translation gives CASSVTPQGAESPLHF. The chain uses TRBV9 and TRBJ1-6; 8 positions agree with TRBD1. The V segment lost 2 bases and the J segment 10 bases; nucleotides outside the gene matches: 11. In germline, CDR1 is SGDLS, CDR2 YYNGEE. The CDR3 has 16 residues.

The rearrangement uses TRBV10-3 and TRBJ2-3; D not certain. CDR1 and CDR2 from the germline V gene are ENHRY and SYGVKD. V lost 8 bases, J lost 0 bases, and 9 bases lay in between. CDR3 size: 13 residues. DNA of the CDR3: TGTGCCATCCTACCCACTAGCACAGATACGCAGTATTTT. As protein: CAILPTSTDTQYF.

This clone has a handful of counts. The chain combines TRBV30 with TRBJ1-5, with D hard to call. Germline V lookup: CDR1 GTSNPN, CDR2 SVGIG (reference sequence). There are 12 residues in the CDR3. Trimming stripped 1 base from V and 7 bases from J, with 8 bases between. CDR3 protein: CAWSGVGQPQHF. DNA for the CDR3: TGTGCCTGGAGTGGGGTGGGCCAGCCCCAGCATTTT.

On this clone itself: Other DNA sequences of this sample code for an identical CDR3. J is TRBJ2-1 and V is TRBV14, with D uncertain. This CDR3 spans 14 amino acids. Germline V gene lookup returns CDR1 SGHDN and CDR2 FVKESK. Deletions cut 3 bases from V and 0 bases from J, with 6 bases between. CDR3 sequence: CASSQASSYNEQFF. CDR3 DNA: TGTGCCAGCAGCCAGGCAAGCTCCTACAATGAGCAGTTCTTC.

The chain uses TRBV4-3 and TRBJ2-5; D unclear. CDR3 length: 13 residues. In germline, CDR1 is LGHNA, CDR2 YSLEER. Trimming removed 0 bases at V and 5 bases at J, with 7 bases between. The CDR3 loop is CASSQEADETQYF. The CDR3 DNA reads TGCGCCAGCAGCCAAGAGGCTGATGAGACCCAGTACTTC.

This clone has only a few counts. The CDR3 region has the DNA TGTGCCAGCAGCGCCCGACAGGGGCTAAACTACGAGCAGTACTTC. It encodes CASSARQGLNYEQYF. The gene calls are TRBV7-9 and TRBJ2-7; 8 bases are shared with TRBD1. After removal of 5 bases from V and 3 bases from J, the junction contained 9 bases not matched to a gene. The CDR3 has 15 amino acids. Germline loops: CDR1 SEHNR, CDR2 FQNEAQ (reference sequence). Using reference TRBV7-9 and TRBJ2-7 for the parts outside the CDR3, the full variable domain is DTGVSQNPRHKITKRGQNVTFRCDPISEHNRLYWYRQTLGQGPEFLTYFQNEAQLEKSRLLSDRFSAERPKGSFSTLEIQRTEQGDSAMYLCASSARQGLNYEQYFGPGTRLTVT.

The J gene is TRBJ1-1, the V gene TRBV6-6; D gene unclear. CDR3 length: 11 residues. The germline CDR1 and CDR2 sequences are MNHNY and SVGAGI (reference sequence). V gave up 6 bases and J gave up 8 bases, with 10 bases separating them. CDR3 amino acids: CASSPLQEAFF. DNA for the CDR3: TGTGCCAGCAGCCCCCTGCAGGAAGCTTTCTTT.

V and J are TRBV29-1 and TRBJ2-5, with D tentatively TRBD1 (5 bases). Trimming took 2 bases from V and 5 from J, leaving 15 bases between them. The CDR3 is made up of 14 amino acids. The germline gives CDR1 SQVTM, CDR2 ANQGSEA. CDR3 bases: TGCAGCGTTGAAAAGTCCACAGGCGTGGAGACCCAGTACTTC. Residues: CSVEKSTGVETQYF.

This clone was recorded a few times. The gene calls are TRBV7-2 and TRBJ2-1; 9 bases are shared with TRBD2. This CDR3 has 17 residues. The V segment lost 7 bases and the J segment 3 bases; nucleotides outside the gene matches: 13. CDR1 is SGHTA, CDR2 FQGNSA, per germline. The CDR3 DNA is TGTGCCAGCACCCCCACCGGCGGGAGGGCCTTCTACAATGAGCAGTTCTTC. Residues: CASTPTGGRAFYNEQFF.

This clone was picked up a small number of times. This sequence joins TRBV7-9 and TRBJ1-2; D may be TRBD1 (5 bases). The CDR3 is 15 amino acids. Trimming took 4 bases from V and 8 from J, leaving 20 bases between them. The germline CDR1 and CDR2 sequences are SEHNR and FQNEAQ (reference sequence). CDR3 sequence: CASSSKGPPREGYTF. The CDR3 DNA reads TGTGCCAGCAGCTCTAAGGGGCCTCCTCGGGAGGGCTACACCTTC.

This chain connects TRBV11-3 to TRBJ2-3; 8 bases align to TRBD2. This CDR3 comprises 14 residues. J was trimmed by 6 bases and V by 1 base; bases with no gene match: 3. Per germline, CDR1 SGHNT and CDR2 YENEEA. CDR3 amino acids: CASSLGRGADTQYF. CDR3 sequence (DNA): TGTGCCAGCAGCTTAGGGCGGGGGGCGGATACGCAGTATTTT.

This clone was found a few times. The chain couples TRBV27 to TRBJ1-2; a possible D gene is TRBD1 (5 bases). V was trimmed by 2 bases and J by 3 bases, leaving 19 bases between them. From germline, CDR1 is MNHEY and CDR2 SMNVEV (reference sequence). CDR3 length: 17 amino acids. This chain's CDR3 is CASSLRGRAFQDYGYTF. CDR3 DNA sequence: TGTGCCAGCAGTTTAAGGGGCAGGGCCTTCCAGGACTATGGCTACACCTTC.

This clone was seen a handful of times. V usage is TRBV4-3 and J usage is TRBJ2-7; D gene uncertain. The V gene lost 0 bases and the J gene lost 2 bases, with 17 bases spanning the gap. Germline V lookup: CDR1 LGHNA, CDR2 YSLEER. CDR3 length: 17 residues. CDR3 sequence reads: CASSQDIITAYTYEQYF. The CDR3 DNA reads as TGCGCCAGCAGCCAAGATATAATAACAGCTTACACCTACGAGCAGTACTTC.

This clone was seen a handful of times. The chain links TRBV15 to TRBJ2-7; no definite D call. Germline V gives CDR1 LNHNV, CDR2 YYDKDF (reference sequence). The CDR3 is 12 residues long. Trimming removed 3 bases from V and 0 bases from J, with 3 bases in between. The CDR3 loop reads CATSRASYEQYF. Here the CDR3 DNA reads TGTGCCACCAGCAGGGCCTCCTACGAGCAGTACTTC.

The chain carries TRBV4-3 and TRBJ2-5; 8 nucleotides align to TRBD2. The CDR3 consists of 16 residues. Per germline, CDR1 LGHNA and CDR2 YSLEER. V trimming: 4 bases; J trimming: 1 base; junction bases outside the gene matches: 8. The CDR3 here is CASSPNGGEIQETQYF. The DNA for the CDR3 is TGCGCCAGCAGCCCAAACGGGGGGGAGATCCAAGAGACCCAGTACTTC.

The chain uses TRBV5-1 and TRBJ1-6, with 7 bases fitting TRBD1. The ends lost 0 bases at V and 8 bases at J; junction bases unmatched: 11. This CDR3 is 17 amino acids long. The germline CDR1 and CDR2 sequences are SGHRS and YFSETQ. The CDR3 bases are TGCGCCAGCAGCTTGGGGGGACAGAAGACGAAGGATTCACCCCTCCACTTT. It codes for CASSLGGQKTKDSPLHF.

The chain joins TRBV7-9 to TRBJ1-1; D might be TRBD1 (5 bases). The CDR3 has 13 amino acids. CDR1 is SEHNR, CDR2 FQNEAQ, per germline (reference sequence). V lost 5 bases to trimming and J lost 3 bases, with 10 bases between them. The chain's CDR3 is CASSTRVHTEAFF. The CDR3 DNA reads TGTGCCAGCAGCACCAGGGTCCACACTGAAGCTTTCTTT.